These 28 T cell receptor beta chains share one sample of origin, sequenced in a study of human T cells and chemical hapten exposure. The time point here: patch test 1, 2 weeks after DPC sensitization. Noted treatment: therapeutic diphenylcyclopropenone sensitization with weekly scalp DPC. TCRdb analysed the RACE reads with MiXCR anew, one entry per CDR3 protein. The sample contains 80,000 or so distinct CDR3 sequences, roughly 10% of which appear only once. Specimen: whole blood, collected in connection with sensitization to the hapten diphenylcyclopropenone (DPC). The receptor source for this set is a woman aged 50 to 65 with alopecia areata. Some clones in this sample may be carry-over from other donors' samples.

This chain connects TRBV19 to TRBJ2-1; 8 bases line up with TRBD2. The CDR3 extends over 18 amino acids. The trim removed 6 bases at V and 0 bases at J, leaving 13 bases unmatched. Germline V gene sequence: CDR1 LNHDA, CDR2 SQIVND (reference sequence). CDR3 amino acids: CASRQSGRRGSSYNEQFF. The CDR3 nucleotides read TGTGCCAGTAGACAAAGCGGGAGAAGGGGGAGCTCCTACAATGAGCAGTTCTTC.

This clonotype was seen a handful of times. V usage is TRBV11-2 and J usage is TRBJ2-1, with no clear D. In germline, CDR1 is SGHAT, CDR2 FQNNGV. V was trimmed by 6 bases and J by 9 bases, leaving 18 bases between them. The CDR3 extends over 14 amino acids. In DNA, the CDR3 is TGTGCCAGCAGGCCTACCCAACACATGGGTGAGCAGTTCTTC. It codes for CASRPTQHMGEQFF.

J is TRBJ1-1 and V is TRBV12-3 or TRBV12-4; D not resolved. With 6 bases removed from V and 6 bases from J, the gap between germline ends came to 14 bases. This CDR3 is 13 amino acids long. DNA of the CDR3: TGTGCCAGCAGCCTTGGGTCGAGGTCTGAAGCTTTCTTT. Amino acids: CASSLGSRSEAFF.

In this sample, this clonotype turned up many times. The chain has TRBV2 and TRBJ2-2; TRBD2 might be the D (5 bases). V was cut by 7 bases and J by 4 bases, with 16 bases left in between. The germline V gene encodes CDR1 SNHLY and CDR2 FYNNEI. The length of the CDR3 is 15 residues. CDR3 coding DNA: TGTGCCAGCACCTACGACTTCGCGGGCACCGGGGAGCTGTTTTTT. This translates into CASTYDFAGTGELFF.

This clonotype was seen many times. The rearrangement joins TRBV27 to TRBJ1-2; D is undetermined. Germline values: CDR1 MNHEY, CDR2 SMNVEV (reference sequence). Trimming cost V 0 bases and J 2 bases, with 10 bases left between them. CDR3 length: 15 amino acids. CDR3 nucleotide sequence: TGTGCCAGCAGTTTATCGAGGCGGTCAAACTATGGCTACACCTTC. This gives the protein CASSLSRRSNYGYTF.

J is TRBJ1-4 and V is TRBV2; no clear D gene. Germline V CDR1 and CDR2: SNHLY, FYNNEI. V was trimmed by 6 bases and J by 6 bases, leaving 5 bases between them. This CDR3 is built from 11 residues. CDR3: CASSFDEKLFF. The DNA of the CDR3 is TGTGCCAGCAGCTTCGATGAAAAACTGTTTTTT.

This clonotype was picked up a small number of times. V and J are TRBV5-5 and TRBJ1-4; D is perhaps TRBD1 (6 bases). CDR3 length: 15 amino acids. V shed 7 bases and J shed 0 bases, with 13 bases lying between them. The germline gives CDR1 SGHKS, CDR2 YYEKEE (reference sequence). This chain's CDR3 is CASRLRDTTNEKLFF. CDR3 in DNA: TGTGCCAGCCGACTCCGGGACACAACTAATGAAAAACTGTTTTTT.

Points on this clonotype: This may arise from a read error, as a much more abundant clone is one base away. The chain couples TRBV7-8 to TRBJ1-5, with D hard to call. This CDR3 region has 16 residues. The V gene's germline CDR1 is SGHVS and CDR2 FQNEAQ. V was cut by 5 bases and J by 0 bases, with 14 bases left in between. Written as DNA, the CDR3 is TGTGCCAGCAGCACCACTCAGTGGTATAGCAATCAGCCCCAGCATTTT. Amino acid sequence: CASSTTQWYSNQPQHF.

The chain employs TRBV7-2 and TRBJ2-7, with D perhaps TRBD1 or TRBD2 (6 bases each). The CDR3 length is 15 residues. Germline V gene data show CDR1 as SGHTA and CDR2 as FQGNSA. V was clipped by 0 bases and J by 2 bases, with 11 bases between them. CDR3 protein: CASSLAPRGPYEQYF. The DNA for the CDR3 is TGTGCCAGCAGCTTAGCTCCTCGGGGGCCCTACGAGCAGTACTTC.

The rearrangement links TRBV6-1 to TRBJ1-6; D not resolved. The CDR3 spans 13 residues. Germline-derived CDR1 and CDR2 are MNHNS and SASEGT. The germline V and J ends were trimmed by 6 bases and 7 bases, with 10 bases remaining between them. This chain's CDR3 is CASRRFENSPLHF. CDR3 sequence (DNA): TGTGCCAGCAGAAGATTCGAAAATTCACCCCTCCACTTT.

At least ten counts were recorded for this clonotype. The gene calls are TRBV25-1 and TRBJ2-7, with TRBD1 matching 9 bases. The trim removed 5 bases at V and 4 bases at J, leaving 3 bases unmatched. CDR1 MGHDK and CDR2 SYGVNS come from the germline V gene. This CDR3 is built from 13 residues. As DNA, the CDR3 is TGTGCCAGCAGTTGGGACAGGGAGTACGAGCAGTACTTC. Encoded protein: CASSWDREYEQYF.

The chain links TRBV3-1 to TRBJ1-2; the D gene is possibly TRBD1 (5 bases). The CDR3 totals 16 residues. Germline lookup yields CDR1 LGHDT and CDR2 YNNKEL (reference sequence). With 4 bases removed from V and 4 bases from J, the gap between germline ends came to 19 bases. The DNA for the CDR3 is TGTGCCAGCAGCCCACAAGGGGAGGGCAGACTCTATGGCTACACCTTC. Protein: CASSPQGEGRLYGYTF.

This clonotype has at least ten counts. J is TRBJ1-1 and V is TRBV4-2, with 7 bases lining up with TRBD1. The CDR3 is 18 amino acids. CDR1 LGHNA and CDR2 YNFKEQ come from the germline V gene. V shed 1 base and J 1 base; nucleotides not matched to a gene: 12. This chain's CDR3 is CASSQAGGLRDRNTEAFF. The CDR3 bases are TGTGCCAGCAGCCAAGCAGGGGGGTTACGGGACAGGAACACTGAAGCTTTCTTT.

The count of this clonotype is one. This may come from a read error, since a much larger clone is one base off. The rearrangement uses TRBV5-1 and TRBJ2-3; the match to TRBD2 covers 7 bases. In germline, CDR1 is SGHRS, CDR2 YFSETQ. The CDR3 loop spans 17 amino acids. V dropped 1 base and J dropped 6; count of bases not matched to a gene: 14. For the CDR3, the DNA is TGCGCCAGCAGCTTGTCTGTTAGGTCTAGCGGCCGGGATACGCAGTATTTT. Protein product: CASSLSVRSSGRDTQYF.

V gene TRBV20-1 combines with J gene TRBJ2-7; tentative D call: TRBD2 (6 bases). Germline loops: CDR1 DFQATT, CDR2 SNEGSKA (reference sequence). The V and J ends lost 3 bases and 6 bases respectively, with 15 bases between them. This CDR3 contains 13 residues. The CDR3 DNA is TGCAGTGCTAGGGTCCCGGGACTCAGCGAGCAGTACTTC. Its translation is CSARVPGLSEQYF.

V and J are TRBV7-9 and TRBJ1-1; D is uncertain. The CDR3 consists of 12 residues. V lost 0 bases, J lost 9 bases, and 8 bases lay in between. Germline V CDR1 and CDR2: SEHNR, FQNEAQ (reference sequence). The chain's CDR3 is CASSLARSQAFF. The CDR3 DNA is TGTGCCAGCAGCTTAGCGAGGTCCCAAGCTTTCTTT.

This clonotype occurred many times. The chain recombines TRBV7-2 with TRBJ1-4; 8 bases are a match to TRBD1. V lost 5 bases to trimming and J lost 5 bases; unmatched junction nucleotides: 7. Germline CDR1 is SGHTA and CDR2 is FQGNSA. The CDR3 runs 15 residues. The CDR3 sequence is CASSAWTGKNEKLFF. As DNA, the CDR3 is TGTGCCAGCAGCGCGTGGACAGGGAAGAATGAAAAACTGTTTTTT.

This chain links TRBV29-1 with TRBJ2-1, with TRBD1 as a possible D gene (6 bases). Germline assignment: CDR1 SQVTM and CDR2 ANQGSEA. V shed 8 bases and J shed 6 bases, with 14 bases lying between them. The CDR3 has 12 amino acids. This CDR3 is CSTRTEGNEQFF. The CDR3 bases are TGCAGCACGCGGACAGAGGGCAATGAGCAGTTCTTC.

This clonotype was seen more than once but under ten times. The genes are TRBV11-2 and TRBJ1-6, with D possibly TRBD1 on 5 matching bases. Trimming left V 4 bases short and J 0 bases short, with 22 bases between. Germline loops: CDR1 SGHAT, CDR2 FQNNGV. This CDR3 has 20 residues. The CDR3 sequence: CASSSWGPRAGSSYNSPLHF. The CDR3 DNA reads TGTGCCAGCAGCTCGTGGGGTCCGCGGGCAGGGAGCTCCTATAATTCACCCCTCCACTTT.

The sample holds many counts of this clonotype. The J gene is TRBJ1-1, the V gene TRBV28; tentative D call: TRBD1 (5 bases). V gave up 2 bases and J gave up 5 bases, with 12 bases separating them. This CDR3 contains 14 residues. From germline, CDR1 is MDHEN and CDR2 SYDVKM. As DNA, the CDR3 is TGTGCCAGCAGTTTAAGGCAGGGTAAAACTGAAGCTTTCTTT. Its protein is CASSLRQGKTEAFF.

This clonotype was counted only a few times. This chain uses TRBV7-9 with TRBJ2-1; the match to TRBD1 covers 7 bases. The CDR3 sequence is 14 residues long. The V gene end was trimmed by 5 bases and the J gene end by 5 bases; junction bases not matched to a gene: 6. Germline lookup yields CDR1 SEHNR and CDR2 FQNEAQ (reference sequence). The CDR3 sequence: CASSDRDSNNEQFF. DNA for the CDR3: TGTGCCAGCAGCGACCGGGACAGTAACAATGAGCAGTTCTTC. The full variable domain, completed using reference TRBV7-9 and TRBJ2-1, is DTGVSQNPRHKITKRGQNVTFRCDPISEHNRLYWYRQTLGQGPEFLTYFQNEAQLEKSRLLSDRFSAERPKGSFSTLEIQRTEQGDSAMYLCASSDRDSNNEQFFGPGTRLTVL.

This clonotype was counted a few times. This sequence joins TRBV4-2 and TRBJ2-1, with 11 positions matching TRBD2. Per the germline V gene, CDR1 is LGHNA and CDR2 is YNFKEQ. The CDR3 consists of 17 residues. Germline trimming cut 3 bases from V and 3 bases from J; bases unmatched to any gene: 7. In DNA form, the CDR3 reads TGTGCCAGCAGCCACACTAGCGGGGGAAACCGCTACAATGAGCAGTTCTTC. Its protein is CASSHTSGGNRYNEQFF.

This sequence joins TRBV28 and TRBJ2-1, with a possible D match to TRBD2 (6 bases). Germline values: CDR1 MDHEN, CDR2 SYDVKM. The CDR3 totals 15 residues. Trimming removed 3 bases at V and 8 bases at J, with 17 bases between. The CDR3 DNA reads TGTGCCAGCAGTTTCCTAACGCGGAGGGAGGATGAGCAGTTCTTC. Protein: CASSFLTRREDEQFF. The complete variable domain, with remaining parts taken from reference TRBV28 and TRBJ2-1, reads DVKVTQSSRYLVKRTGEKVFLECVQDMDHENMFWYRQDPGLGLRLIYFSYDVKMKEKGDIPEGYSVSREKKERFSLILESASTNQTSMYLCASSFLTRREDEQFFGPGTRLTVL.

The V call is TRBV9, the J call TRBJ2-3; 10 bases line up with TRBD2. The CDR3 covers 16 residues. J was trimmed by 1 base and V by 2 bases; bases with no gene match: 4. Germline V gene lookup returns CDR1 SGDLS and CDR2 YYNGEE. The CDR3 bases are TGTGCCAGCAGCGTGACCGGGACTAGCGGCACAGATACGCAGTATTTT. It encodes CASSVTGTSGTDTQYF.

The rearrangement uses TRBV6-5 and TRBJ1-2, with D perhaps matching TRBD1 (5 bases). Germline-derived CDR1 and CDR2 are MNHEY and SVGAGI. This CDR3 spans 11 amino acids. The V end was cut by 5 bases, the J end by 8 bases, with 9 bases between. The CDR3 DNA is TGTGCCAGCAGTACAGGTGCCGGCTACACCTTC. Residues: CASSTGAGYTF.

This clonotype was seen more than once but under ten times. CDR3 in amino acids: CASSPLVGDGQETQYF. As DNA, the CDR3 is TGTGCCAGCAGTCCCTTGGTAGGGGATGGGCAAGAGACCCAGTACTTC. V usage is TRBV28 and J usage is TRBJ2-5, with TRBD1 as a possible D gene (5 bases). In germline, CDR1 is MDHEN, CDR2 SYDVKM. With 5 bases removed from V and 2 bases from J, the gap between germline ends came to 18 bases. There are 16 residues in the CDR3. Combining the CDR3 with reference TRBV28 and TRBJ2-5 gives the whole variable domain DVKVTQSSRYLVKRTGEKVFLECVQDMDHENMFWYRQDPGLGLRLIYFSYDVKMKEKGDIPEGYSVSREKKERFSLILESASTNQTSMYLCASSPLVGDGQETQYFGPGTRLLVL.

This clonotype was seen ten or more times. J is TRBJ2-3 and V is TRBV28, with a tentative D call TRBD1 (6 bases). This CDR3 comprises 19 residues. From germline, CDR1 is MDHEN and CDR2 SYDVKM. With 6 bases removed from V and 2 bases from J, the gap between germline ends came to 27 bases. This CDR3 is CASSLVGQSARAYTDTQYF. The CDR3 DNA is TGTGCCAGCAGCTTAGTTGGACAGTCGGCGAGGGCTTACACAGATACGCAGTATTTT.

This clonotype was observed many times. This chain connects TRBV7-2 to TRBJ2-3; no clear D gene. Per the germline V gene, CDR1 is SGHTA and CDR2 is FQGNSA. Trimming took off 5 bases at V and 2 bases at J, with 11 bases between the two ends. The CDR3 runs 14 residues. CDR3 in DNA: TGTGCCAGCAGCATCCAGGTATCCACAGATACGCAGTATTTT. Amino acid sequence: CASSIQVSTDTQYF.